The clone carrying this T cell receptor (beta chain) was observed a few times. The record originates from a study of CD8+ T cells in alopecia areata. Study-wide context: The study gave treated patients oral tofacitinib at 5 to 10 mg twice daily. Tofacitinib lasted 6 to 18 months, then 6 months off drug.

Isolated RNA was reverse transcribed into cDNA used as the sequencing template. Only in-frame clones appear in the TCRdb table, and some are missing; sequencing was by immunoSEQ multiplex PCR. The sample carries hundreds of thousands of clones, 35% to 40% recorded once. CDR1 and CDR2 (germline): SGHRS, YFSETQ. Trimming pared 4 bases from V and 2 bases from J, leaving 13 bases between. The CDR3 has 14 amino acids. Treatment meaning: oral pan-JAK inhibitor, 5-10 mg twice daily. The J gene is TRBJ2-7, the V gene TRBV5-1; D unclear. The input for sequencing was CD4+ T cells sorted from blood, taken at roughly week 30, from a patient treated with tofacitinib. The clonotype was recovered from a human donor with alopecia areata. DNA of the CDR3: TGCGCCAGCAGCCTCGAAGGGTCCGCCTACGAGCAGTACTTC. It specifies CASSLEGSAYEQYF. Based on the CDR3 plus reference TRBV5-1 and TRBJ2-7, the full variable domain is KAGVTQTPRYLIKTRGQQVTLSCSPISGHRSVSWYQQTPGQGLQFLFEYFSETQRNKGNFPGRFSGRQFSNSRSEMNVSTLELGDSALYLCASSLEGSAYEQYFGPGTRLTVT.